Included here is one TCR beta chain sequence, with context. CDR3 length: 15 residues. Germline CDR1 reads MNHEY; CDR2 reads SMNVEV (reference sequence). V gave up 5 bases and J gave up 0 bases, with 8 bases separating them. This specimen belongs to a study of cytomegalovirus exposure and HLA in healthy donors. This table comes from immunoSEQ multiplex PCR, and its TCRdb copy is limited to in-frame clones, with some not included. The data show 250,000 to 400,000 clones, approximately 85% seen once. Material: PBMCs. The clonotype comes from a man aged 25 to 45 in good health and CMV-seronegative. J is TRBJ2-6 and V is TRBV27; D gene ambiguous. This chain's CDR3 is CASSDLDSGANVLTF. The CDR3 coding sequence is TGTGCCAGCAGTGATCTAGACTCTGGGGCCAACGTCCTGACTTTC.